The 9 T cell receptor beta chains reported below all come from one sample, sequenced in a study of shared clonotypes between healthy human individuals. The data were produced by immunoSEQ multiplex PCR, yet TCRdb's version contains in-frame clones alone and is incomplete. There are about 2.3 million clones in the sample; about nine tenths occur only once, and around 0.4% lies in the top ten. The source material was naive CD4+ T cells from PBMCs. Subset: CD45RA+ positively selected. The source is a man aged 18-30 years in good health. Some clones in this sample may be carry-over from other donors' samples.

This clone showed up just once. The chain recombines TRBV7-9 with TRBJ1-4; D unresolved. Looked up from germline, CDR1 is SEHNR and CDR2 is FQNEAQ (reference sequence). Trimming cost V 4 bases and J 4 bases, with 13 bases left between them. The length of the CDR3 is 15 residues. The CDR3 DNA is TGTGCCAGCAGCTCCCCGACGGATTTTAATGAAAAACTGTTTTTT. Protein sequence: CASSSPTDFNEKLFF. The full variable domain, in which reference TRBV7-9 and TRBJ1-4 provide the parts outside the CDR3, is DTGVSQNPRHKITKRGQNVTFRCDPISEHNRLYWYRQTLGQGPEFLTYFQNEAQLEKSRLLSDRFSAERPKGSFSTLEIQRTEQGDSAMYLCASSSPTDFNEKLFFGSGTQLSVL.

The CDR3 region is CASSEGTGTGTGFF. The CDR3, as DNA: TGCGCCAGCAGTGAGGGGACAGGGACTGGGACCGGGTTCTTC. This chain uses TRBV10-1 with TRBJ2-1; 9 bases agree with TRBD1. The length of the CDR3 is 14 residues. CDR1 is WNHNN and CDR2 is SYGVQD in the germline V gene (reference sequence). V shed 2 bases and J 15 bases; nucleotides not matched to a gene: 11.

This rearrangement joins TRBV9 to TRBJ2-4; 13 nucleotides agree with TRBD2. CDR1 and CDR2 (germline): SGDLS, YYNGEE. J was trimmed by 8 bases and V by 3 bases; bases with no gene match: 5. This CDR3 has 15 residues. CDR3 residues: CASSAGLAGMDIQYF. For the CDR3, the DNA is TGTGCCAGCAGCGCGGGACTAGCGGGAATGGACATTCAGTACTTC.

This CDR3 is CASSGAATWDTEAFF. CDR3 in DNA: TGTGCCAGCAGCGGGGCAGCAACATGGGACACTGAAGCTTTCTTT. This chain uses TRBV7-2 with TRBJ1-1; perhaps TRBD1 as D (5 bases). V was shortened by 5 bases and J by 3 bases, with 16 bases between the two germline ends. Germline V CDR1 and CDR2: SGHTA, FQGNSA. There are 15 residues in the CDR3.

The chain is built from TRBV7-2 and TRBJ2-2; TRBD2 matches 7 bases. V trimming: 4 bases; J trimming: 4 bases; junction bases outside the gene matches: 9. The V gene's germline CDR1 is SGHTA and CDR2 FQGNSA. This CDR3 is 16 amino acids long. The DNA of the CDR3 is TGTGCCAGCAGCTCAGAGAGCGGGATGGGCACCGGGGAGCTGTTTTTT. This gives the protein CASSSESGMGTGELFF.

Turning to this clone: The identical CDR3 is also encoded by other nucleotide sequences in the sample. The V call is TRBV5-1, the J call TRBJ2-3, with 8 bases lining up with TRBD2. V shed 0 bases and J 3 bases; nucleotides not matched to a gene: 3. CDR1 and CDR2 from the germline V gene are SGHRS and YFSETQ. The CDR3 is 15 amino acids. CDR3 nucleotide sequence: TGCGCCAGCAGCTTGGTGGCGGGAGGAACAGATACGCAGTATTTT. Its translation: CASSLVAGGTDTQYF.

The J gene is TRBJ2-7, the V gene TRBV29-1; D is possibly TRBD1 or TRBD2 (5 bases each). The CDR3 consists of 14 residues. V dropped 2 bases and J dropped 6 bases, with 17 bases sitting between them. Germline CDR1 reads SQVTM; CDR2 reads ANQGSEA. CDR3 region: CSVETGPGDGEQYF. DNA for the CDR3: TGCAGCGTTGAAACCGGGCCCGGGGACGGCGAGCAGTACTTC.

The rearrangement uses TRBV5-1 and TRBJ2-7; TRBD2 matches at 14 bases. This CDR3 comprises 20 residues. Per germline, CDR1 SGHRS and CDR2 YFSETQ. V shed 3 bases, J shed 2 bases, and the junction held 16 bases outside the gene matches. CDR3 bases: TGCGCCAGCAGCTCTGGACTAGCGGGAGGTTTTTCTACCCGCCCCTACGAGCAGTACTTC. Protein sequence: CASSSGLAGGFSTRPYEQYF.

The chain employs TRBV6-5 and TRBJ1-4; D unresolved. The J call could be wrong; TRBJ2-2 is a better fit for the DNA end. Germline V gives CDR1 MNHEY, CDR2 SVGAGI. The CDR3 runs 10 residues. Here the CDR3 reads CASNRAELFF. CDR3 nucleotides: TGTGCCAGCAACCGAGCGGAGCTGTTTTTT.